This note documents a single T cell receptor beta chain sequence. What it recognizes is unknown. This specimen includes other DNA sequences encoding the same CDR3. This sample was taken from a study of shared clonotypes between healthy human individuals. Whole-study findings and limits: Among the subsets, naive ones generally showed larger estimated richness than memory ones.

An even split of each subset's genomic DNA across several immunoSEQ plates was performed. Sorted subsets were amplified in replicate PCRs using 200 ng DNA, tens of thousands of T cell genomes. Measured with immunoSEQ multiplex PCR; TCRdb has only the in-frame clones, and not every one. The table shows under 2.5 million clones, with under 95% occurring only once. All donors were healthy HIV-negative adults lacking recent acute infections or vaccinations. The junction had 2 bases not matched to a gene; V was cut back by 4 bases and J by 2 bases. The V gene's germline CDR1 is MGHRA and CDR2 YSYEKL. The CDR3 contains 15 residues.

The sequence was obtained from a young man in good health. Some clones in this sample may be carry-over from other donors' samples. The sequencing input was naive CD4+ T cells from PBMCs. As for subset: CD45RA+ positively selected. The chain joins TRBV4-1 to TRBJ2-1, with 10 bases matching TRBD1. CDR3 DNA sequence: TGCGCCAGCAGCCGCGGACAGGGGGCCTACAATGAGCAGTTCTTC. This translates into CASSRGQGAYNEQFF.